What follows describes a single T cell receptor beta chain. What it binds is unknown. It was with 60 Vbeta and 13 Jbeta primers that the PCR ran. The repertoire was sequenced with immunoSEQ multiplex PCR; TCRdb's copy has only in-frame clones and lacks some. The sample has around 160,000 clones, around 79% seen once. This specimen comes from a study of cytomegalovirus exposure and HLA in healthy donors. Germline CDR1 is SGHTA and CDR2 is FQGTGA. This CDR3 contains 15 residues. Trimming pared 2 bases from V and 8 bases from J, leaving 16 bases between. Study-level points and caveats: In a later analysis, HLA-associated beta chains showed higher expansion and lower generation probabilities than comparable chains.

The sample taken for sequencing was PBMCs. This sequence originates from a male donor in good health and CMV-seropositive. The chain is built from TRBV7-3 and TRBJ2-1; tentatively, D is TRBD1 (6 bases). The CDR3 DNA is TGTGCCAGCAGCTTATACCAGGGGCCATTATATGAGCAGTTCTTC. Amino acids: CASSLYQGPLYEQFF. The full variable domain, in which reference TRBV7-3 and TRBJ2-1 provide the parts outside the CDR3, is GAGVSQTPSNKVTEKGKYVELRCDPISGHTALYWYRQSLGQGPEFLIYFQGTGAADDSGLPNDRFFAVRPEGSVSTLKIQRTERGDSAVYLCASSLYQGPLYEQFFGPGTRLTVL.